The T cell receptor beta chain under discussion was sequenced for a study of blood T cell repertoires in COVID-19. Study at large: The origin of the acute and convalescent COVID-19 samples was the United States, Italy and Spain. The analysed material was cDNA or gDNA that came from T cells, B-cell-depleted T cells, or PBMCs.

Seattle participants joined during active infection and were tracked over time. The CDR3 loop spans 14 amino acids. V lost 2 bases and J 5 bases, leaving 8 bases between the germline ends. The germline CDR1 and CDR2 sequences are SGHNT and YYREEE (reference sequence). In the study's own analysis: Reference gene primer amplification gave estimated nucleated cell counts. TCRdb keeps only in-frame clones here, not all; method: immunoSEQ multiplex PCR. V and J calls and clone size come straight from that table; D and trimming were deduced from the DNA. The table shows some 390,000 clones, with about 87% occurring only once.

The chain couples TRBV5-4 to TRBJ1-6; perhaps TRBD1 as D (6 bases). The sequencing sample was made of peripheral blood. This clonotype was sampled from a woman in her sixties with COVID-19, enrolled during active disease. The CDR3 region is CASSLQGNNSPLHF. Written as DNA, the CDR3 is TGTGCCAGCAGCTTACAGGGAAATAATTCACCCCTCCACTTT.